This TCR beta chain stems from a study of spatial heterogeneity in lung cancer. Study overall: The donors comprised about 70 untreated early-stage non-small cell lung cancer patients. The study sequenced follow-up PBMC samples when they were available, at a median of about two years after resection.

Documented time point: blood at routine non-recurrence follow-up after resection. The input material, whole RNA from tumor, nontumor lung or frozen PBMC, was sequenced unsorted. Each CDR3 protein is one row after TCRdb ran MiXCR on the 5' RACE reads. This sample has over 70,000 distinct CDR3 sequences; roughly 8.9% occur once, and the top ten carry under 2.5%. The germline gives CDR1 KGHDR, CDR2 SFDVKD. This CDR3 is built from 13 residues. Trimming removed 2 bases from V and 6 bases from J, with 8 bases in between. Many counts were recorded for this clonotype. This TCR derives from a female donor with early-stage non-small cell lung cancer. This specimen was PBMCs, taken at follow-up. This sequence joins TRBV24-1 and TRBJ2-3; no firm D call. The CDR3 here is CATSDSIRDTQYF. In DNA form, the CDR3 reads TGTGCCACCAGTGATTCCATACGGGATACGCAGTATTTT.